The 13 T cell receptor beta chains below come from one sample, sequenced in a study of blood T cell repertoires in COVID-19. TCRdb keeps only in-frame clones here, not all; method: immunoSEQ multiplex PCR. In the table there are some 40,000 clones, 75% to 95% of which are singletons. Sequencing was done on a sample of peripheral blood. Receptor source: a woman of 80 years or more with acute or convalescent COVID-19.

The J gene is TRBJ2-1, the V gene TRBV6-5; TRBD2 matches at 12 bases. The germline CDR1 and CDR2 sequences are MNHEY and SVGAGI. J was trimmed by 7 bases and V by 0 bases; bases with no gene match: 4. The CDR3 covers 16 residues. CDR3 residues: CASSYSWTSGVNEQFF. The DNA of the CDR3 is TGTGCCAGCAGTTACTCCTGGACTAGCGGGGTAAATGAGCAGTTCTTC.

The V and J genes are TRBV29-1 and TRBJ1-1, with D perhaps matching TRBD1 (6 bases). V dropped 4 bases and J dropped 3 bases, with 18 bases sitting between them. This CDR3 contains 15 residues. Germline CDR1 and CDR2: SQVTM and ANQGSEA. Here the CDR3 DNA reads TGCAGCGTTGGAAAACCCCCGGGGGGCTACACTGAAGCTTTCTTT. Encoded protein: CSVGKPPGGYTEAFF.

The CDR3 loop reads CASSLEAGANQPQHF. The DNA of the CDR3 is TGCGCCAGCAGCTTGGAGGCAGGGGCGAATCAGCCCCAGCATTTT. The V call is TRBV5-1, the J call TRBJ1-5; D perhaps matches TRBD1 (6 bases). V was clipped by 0 bases and J by 4 bases, with 11 bases between them. CDR1 SGHRS and CDR2 YFSETQ come from the germline V gene. The CDR3 runs to 15 residues. The whole variable domain, remainder taken from reference TRBV5-1 and TRBJ1-5, is KAGVTQTPRYLIKTRGQQVTLSCSPISGHRSVSWYQQTPGQGLQFLFEYFSETQRNKGNFPGRFSGRQFSNSRSEMNVSTLELGDSALYLCASSLEAGANQPQHFGDGTRLSIL.

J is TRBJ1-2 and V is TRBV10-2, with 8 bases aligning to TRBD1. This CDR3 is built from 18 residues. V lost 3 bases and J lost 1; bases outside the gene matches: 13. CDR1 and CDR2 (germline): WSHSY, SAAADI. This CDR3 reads CASSERSGQAIINYGYTF. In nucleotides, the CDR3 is TGCGCCAGCAGTGAAAGGTCGGGACAGGCGATAATTAACTATGGCTACACCTTC.

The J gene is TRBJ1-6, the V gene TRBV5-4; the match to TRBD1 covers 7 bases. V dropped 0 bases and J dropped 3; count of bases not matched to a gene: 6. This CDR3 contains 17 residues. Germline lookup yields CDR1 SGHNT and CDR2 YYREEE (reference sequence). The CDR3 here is CASSLAVTGNYNSPLHF. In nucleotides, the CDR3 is TGTGCCAGCAGCTTGGCTGTGACAGGGAACTATAATTCACCCCTCCACTTT.

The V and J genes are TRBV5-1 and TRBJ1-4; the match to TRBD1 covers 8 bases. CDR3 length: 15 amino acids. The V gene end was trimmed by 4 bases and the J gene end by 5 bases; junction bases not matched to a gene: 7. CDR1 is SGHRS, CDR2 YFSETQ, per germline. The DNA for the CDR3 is TGCGCCAGCAGCCCCGGACAGGGCAAGAATGAAAAACTGTTTTTT. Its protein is CASSPGQGKNEKLFF.

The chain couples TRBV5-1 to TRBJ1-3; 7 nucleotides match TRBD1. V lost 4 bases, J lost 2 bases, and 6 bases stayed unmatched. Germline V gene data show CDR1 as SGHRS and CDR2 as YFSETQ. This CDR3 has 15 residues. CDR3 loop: CASSPDRMAGNTIYF. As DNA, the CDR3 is TGCGCCAGCAGCCCGGACAGGATGGCTGGAAACACCATATATTTT.

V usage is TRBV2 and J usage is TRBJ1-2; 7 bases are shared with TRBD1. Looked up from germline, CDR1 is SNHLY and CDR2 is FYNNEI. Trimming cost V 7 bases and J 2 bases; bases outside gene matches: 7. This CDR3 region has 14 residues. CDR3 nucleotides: TGTGCCAGCACCCAACTACAGGGGAACTATGGCTACACCTTC. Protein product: CASTQLQGNYGYTF. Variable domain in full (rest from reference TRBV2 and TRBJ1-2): EPEVTQTPSHQVTQMGQEVILRCVPISNHLYFYWYRQILGQKVEFLVSFYNNEISEKSEIFDDQFSVERPDGSNFTLKIRSTKLEDSAMYFCASTQLQGNYGYTFGSGTRLTVV.

CDR3 sequence reads: CASRYSGQGREKLFF. CDR3 nucleotide sequence: TGTGCCAGCCGATACTCGGGACAGGGAAGGGAAAAACTGTTTTTT. The V gene is TRBV6-2 or TRBV6-3, the J gene TRBJ1-4; 9 bases are shared with TRBD1. V lost 8 bases to trimming and J lost 8 bases; unmatched junction nucleotides: 12. This CDR3 is built from 15 residues. Germline CDR1 MNHEY, CDR2 SVGEGT.

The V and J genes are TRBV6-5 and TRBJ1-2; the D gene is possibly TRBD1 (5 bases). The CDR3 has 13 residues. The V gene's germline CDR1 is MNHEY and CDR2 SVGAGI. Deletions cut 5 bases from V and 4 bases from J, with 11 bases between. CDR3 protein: CASSPQGSYGYTF. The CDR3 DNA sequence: TGTGCCAGCAGTCCCCAGGGATCCTATGGCTACACCTTC.

For the CDR3, the DNA is TGTGCCAGCAGTTTAACGGCAGGGTGGGTGACCCAGTACTTC. Encoded protein: CASSLTAGWVTQYF. The chain combines TRBV27 with TRBJ2-5, with D perhaps TRBD1 (5 bases). The CDR3 loop spans 14 amino acids. V shed 2 bases and J shed 7 bases, with 14 bases lying between them. Per germline, CDR1 MNHEY and CDR2 SMNVEV (reference sequence).

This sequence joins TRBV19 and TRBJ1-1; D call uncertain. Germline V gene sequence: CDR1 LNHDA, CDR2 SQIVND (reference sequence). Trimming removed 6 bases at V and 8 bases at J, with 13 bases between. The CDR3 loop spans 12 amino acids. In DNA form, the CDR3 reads TGTGCCAGTAGCGACTACCCTTCCGAAGCTTTCTTT. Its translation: CASSDYPSEAFF.

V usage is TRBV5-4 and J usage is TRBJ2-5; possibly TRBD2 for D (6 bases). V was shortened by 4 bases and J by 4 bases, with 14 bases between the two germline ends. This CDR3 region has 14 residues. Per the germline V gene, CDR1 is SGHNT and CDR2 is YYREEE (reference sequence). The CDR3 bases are TGTGCCAGCAGCGGCGGGACTCCTAGAGAGACCCAGTACTTC. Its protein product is CASSGGTPRETQYF.